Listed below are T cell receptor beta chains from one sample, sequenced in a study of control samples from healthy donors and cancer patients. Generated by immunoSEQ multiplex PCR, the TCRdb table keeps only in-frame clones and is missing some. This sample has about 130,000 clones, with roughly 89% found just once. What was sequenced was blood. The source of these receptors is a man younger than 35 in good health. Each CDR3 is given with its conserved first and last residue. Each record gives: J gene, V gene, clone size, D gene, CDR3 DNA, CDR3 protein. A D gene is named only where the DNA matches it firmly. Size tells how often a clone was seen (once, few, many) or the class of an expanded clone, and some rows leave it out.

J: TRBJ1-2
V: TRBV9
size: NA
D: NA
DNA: TGTGCCAGCAGCGTAGGAGGGGCAGGCGGCTATGGCTACACCTTC
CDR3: CASSVGGAGGYGYTF

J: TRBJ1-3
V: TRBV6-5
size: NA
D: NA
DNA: TGTGCCAGCAGTCGGGGAGGAGGAAACACCATATATTTT
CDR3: CASSRGGGNTIYF

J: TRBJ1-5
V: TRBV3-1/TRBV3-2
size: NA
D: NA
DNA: TGTGCCAGCAGCCAAGAGGTCGAGGGTCCCCAGCCCCAGCATTTT
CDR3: CASSQEVEGPQPQHF

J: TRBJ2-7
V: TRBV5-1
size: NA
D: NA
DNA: TGCGCCAGCAGCTTGGTCGGGACCCACGAGCAGTACTTC
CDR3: CASSLVGTHEQYF

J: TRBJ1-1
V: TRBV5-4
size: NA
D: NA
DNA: TGTGCCAGCAGCTTGGGAGCAGGGAGGAACACTGAAGCTTTCTTT
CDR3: CASSLGAGRNTEAFF

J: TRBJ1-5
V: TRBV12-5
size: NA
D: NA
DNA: TGTGCTAGTGGTCTAACAACGGGCGGACTACTAAGCAATCAGCCCCAGCATTTT
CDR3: CASGLTTGGLLSNQPQHF

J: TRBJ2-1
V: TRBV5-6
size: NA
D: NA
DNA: TGTGCCAGCAGCTTGGCCCTGGGTAGGAGGTTCTTC
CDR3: CASSLALGRRFF

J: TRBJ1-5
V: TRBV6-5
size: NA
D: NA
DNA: TGTGCCAGCAGCCCCGCAGGGGATAGCAATCAGCCCCAGCATTTT
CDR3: CASSPAGDSNQPQHF

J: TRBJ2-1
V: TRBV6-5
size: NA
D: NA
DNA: TGTGCCAGCATGGGGCCCGTGTGGGATGAGCAGTTCTTC
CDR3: CASMGPVWDEQFF

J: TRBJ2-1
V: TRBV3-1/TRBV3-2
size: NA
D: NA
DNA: TGTGCCAGCAGCCAAGGCTCCCGGGGTGGGCAGTTCTTC
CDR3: CASSQGSRGGQFF

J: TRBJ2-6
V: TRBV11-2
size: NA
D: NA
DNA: TGTGCCAGCAGCTTAGACGGCGGACCCTCTGGGGCCAACGTCCTGACTTTC
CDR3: CASSLDGGPSGANVLTF

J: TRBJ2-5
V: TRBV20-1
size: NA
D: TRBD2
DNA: TGCAGTGCTAGTAGCGGGGGGGGACGCCAAGAGACCCAGTACTTC
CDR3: CSASSGGGRQETQYF

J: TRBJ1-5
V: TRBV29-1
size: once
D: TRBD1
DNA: TGCAGCGTGGGGGACAGGGACAATCGGCCCCAGCATTTT
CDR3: CSVGDRDNRPQHF

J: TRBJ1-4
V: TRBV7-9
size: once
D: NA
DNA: TGTGCCAGCTCAGGGTTAACTAATGAAAAACTGTTTTTT
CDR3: CASSGLTNEKLFF

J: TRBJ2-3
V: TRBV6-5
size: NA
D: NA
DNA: TGTGCCAGCAGTTACTTTGGGGCCGGGAGCACAGATACGCAGTATTTT
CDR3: CASSYFGAGSTDTQYF

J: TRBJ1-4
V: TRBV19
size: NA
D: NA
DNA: TGTGCCAGTAGTATCGGTGCGGGGCAGGGTGATGAAAAACTGTTTTTT
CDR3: CASSIGAGQGDEKLFF

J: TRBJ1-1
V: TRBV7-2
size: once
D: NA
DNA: TGTGCCAGCAGCCCCGACAGGAGGACTGAAGCTTTCTTT
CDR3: CASSPDRRTEAFF

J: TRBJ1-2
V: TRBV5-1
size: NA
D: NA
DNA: TGCGCCAGCAGCTTGGATGGGGCAAGGGATGGCTACACCTTC
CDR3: CASSLDGARDGYTF

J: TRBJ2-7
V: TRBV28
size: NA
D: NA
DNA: TGTGCCAGCAGTCTATCAGGGAAACCCTACGAGCAGTACTTC
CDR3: CASSLSGKPYEQYF

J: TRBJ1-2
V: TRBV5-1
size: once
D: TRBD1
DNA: TGCGCCAGCACAGAGTCGGGACAGAACTATGGCTACACCTTC
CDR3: CASTESGQNYGYTF

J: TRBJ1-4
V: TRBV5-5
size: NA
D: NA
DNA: TGTGCCAGCAGCTCCGTGGGCAGACGTAATGAAAAACTGTTTTTT
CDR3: CASSSVGRRNEKLFF

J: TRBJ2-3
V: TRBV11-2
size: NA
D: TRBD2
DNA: TGTGCCAGCAGCTCGGGACTAGCTCCAAGAACAGATACGCAGTATTTT
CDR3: CASSSGLAPRTDTQYF

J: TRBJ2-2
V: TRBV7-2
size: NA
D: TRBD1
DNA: TGTGCCAGCAGCCTAGCATTCGACAGGGAGAACACCGGGGAGCTGTTTTTT
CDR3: CASSLAFDRENTGELFF

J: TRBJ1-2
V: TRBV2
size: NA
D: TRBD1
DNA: TGTGCCAGCAGACGCACAGGGGGCGGCTATGGCTACACCTTC
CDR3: CASRRTGGGYGYTF

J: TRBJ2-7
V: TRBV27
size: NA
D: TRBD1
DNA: TGTGCCAGCAGCCACGTTGGGACAGGCTCCTACGAGCAGTACTTC
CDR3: CASSHVGTGSYEQYF

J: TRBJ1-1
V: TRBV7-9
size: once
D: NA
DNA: TGTGCCAGCAGCTCCCGGCCCACGGGGGTTGAAGCTTTCTTT
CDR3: CASSSRPTGVEAFF

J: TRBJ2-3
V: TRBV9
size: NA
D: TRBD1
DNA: TGTGCCAGCCGGGACAGGACCACAGATACGCAGTATTTT
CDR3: CASRDRTTDTQYF

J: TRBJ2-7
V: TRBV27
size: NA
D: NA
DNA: TGTGCCAGCAGTCCTTCAGGGTACGAGCAGTACTTC
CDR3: CASSPSGYEQYF

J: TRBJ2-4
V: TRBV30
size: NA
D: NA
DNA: TGTGCCTGGAGTGGCGCGACAGGAAACATTCAGTACTTC
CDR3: CAWSGATGNIQYF

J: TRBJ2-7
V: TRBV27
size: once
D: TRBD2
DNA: TGTGCCAGCAGTCCCACCCCGGGACTAGCGGTCTCCTACGAGCAGTACTTC
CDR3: CASSPTPGLAVSYEQYF

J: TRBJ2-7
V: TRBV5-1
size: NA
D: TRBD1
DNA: TGCGCCAGCAGTACCGGGACAGGGGGCTACGAGCAGTACTTC
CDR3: CASSTGTGGYEQYF

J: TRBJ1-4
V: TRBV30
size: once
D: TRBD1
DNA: TGTGCCTGGAGTGTAGGACAGGGGAATGAAAAACTGTTTTTT
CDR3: CAWSVGQGNEKLFF

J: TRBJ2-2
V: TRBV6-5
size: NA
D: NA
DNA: TGTGCCAGCAACAGGGATTCCACCGGGGAGCTGTTTTTT
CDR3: CASNRDSTGELFF

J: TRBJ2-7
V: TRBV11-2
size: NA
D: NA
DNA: TGTGCCAGCAGCTTAGGAGGACAGTACGAGCAGTACTTC
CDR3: CASSLGGQYEQYF

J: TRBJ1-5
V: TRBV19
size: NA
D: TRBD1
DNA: TGTGCCAGTAGTGAGGGACAGGGTAATAGTCAGCCCCAGCATTTT
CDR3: CASSEGQGNSQPQHF

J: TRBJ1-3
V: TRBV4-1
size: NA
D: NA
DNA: TGCGCCAGCAGCTATCAGTTCTCTCACTCTGGAAACACCATATATTTT
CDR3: CASSYQFSHSGNTIYF

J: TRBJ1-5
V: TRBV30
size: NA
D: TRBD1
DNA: TGTGCCTGGAGTCCCGGAGGGACAGGGAATCAGCCCCAGCATTTT
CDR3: CAWSPGGTGNQPQHF

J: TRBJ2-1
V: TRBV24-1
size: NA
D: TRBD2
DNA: TGTGCCACCCAACTTGGGACTAAAAAAAACAATGAGCAGTTCTTC
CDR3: CATQLGTKKNNEQFF

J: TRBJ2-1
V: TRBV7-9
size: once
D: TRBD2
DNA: TGTGCCAGCAGCAAGACCCGGGACTATTCCTACAATGAGCAGTTCTTC
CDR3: CASSKTRDYSYNEQFF

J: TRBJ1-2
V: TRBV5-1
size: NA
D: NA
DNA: TGCGCCAGCAGCGCTGAGGGAGCGGGCAGGGACGGCTACACCTTC
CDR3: CASSAEGAGRDGYTF

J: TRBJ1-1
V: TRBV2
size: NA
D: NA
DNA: TGTGCCAGCAGTGAATACTCACCTGAAGCTTTCTTT
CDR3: CASSEYSPEAFF

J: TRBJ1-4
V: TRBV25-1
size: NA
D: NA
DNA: TGTGCCAGCGCCAAGGGGGGCGACGATGAAAAACTGTTTTTT
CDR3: CASAKGGDDEKLFF

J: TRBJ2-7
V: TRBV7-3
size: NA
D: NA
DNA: TGTGCCAGCAGCCAAAAAAGAGACGACTCCTACGAGCAGTACTTC
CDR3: CASSQKRDDSYEQYF

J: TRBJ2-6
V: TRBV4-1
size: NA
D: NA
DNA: TGCGCCAGCAGCCCAGAAGGTTTCGTTGGGGCCAACGTCCTGACTTTC
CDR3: CASSPEGFVGANVLTF

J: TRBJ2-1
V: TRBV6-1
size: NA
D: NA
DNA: TGTGCCAGCAGTGAAGGCGGCGCCCCGGAAAGACTCTTC
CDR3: CASSEGGAPERLF

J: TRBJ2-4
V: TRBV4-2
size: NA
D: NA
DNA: TGTGCCAGCAGCCAAGTGGAGGGGTTTCGAAACATTCAGTACTTC
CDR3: CASSQVEGFRNIQYF

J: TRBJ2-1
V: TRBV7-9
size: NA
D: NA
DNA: TGTGCCAGCAGCTTAGTTACTAGAGTGGGGAATGAGCAGTTCTTC
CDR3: CASSLVTRVGNEQFF

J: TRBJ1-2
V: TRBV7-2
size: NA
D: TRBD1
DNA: TGTGCCAGCAGCGGACCATGGACAGGGGACTATGGCTACACCTTC
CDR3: CASSGPWTGDYGYTF

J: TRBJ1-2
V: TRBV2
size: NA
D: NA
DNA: TGTGCCAGCAGTGGTGCTCAGCTGTACTATGGCTACACCTTC
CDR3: CASSGAQLYYGYTF

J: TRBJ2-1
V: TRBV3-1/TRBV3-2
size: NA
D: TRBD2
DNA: TGTGCCAGCAACCCCGGGGGAAGCGGGGGCCCTTTTCATGAGCAGTTCTTC
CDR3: CASNPGGSGGPFHEQFF

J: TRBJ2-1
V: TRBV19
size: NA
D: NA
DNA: TGTGCCAGAAACAGCAGGGTTAGGGAGCAGTTCTTC
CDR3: CARNSRVREQFF

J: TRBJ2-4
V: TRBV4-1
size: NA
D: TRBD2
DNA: TGCGCCAGCAGCCACCCAACTCGCGGGGGGGTAAAAAACATTCAGTACTTC
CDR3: CASSHPTRGGVKNIQYF

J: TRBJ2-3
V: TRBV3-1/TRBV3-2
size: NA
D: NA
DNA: TGTGCCAGCAGCCAGGCTCGACAGCGGCTCACAGATACGCAGTATTTT
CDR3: CASSQARQRLTDTQYF

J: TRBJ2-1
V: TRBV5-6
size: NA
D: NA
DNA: TGTGCCAGTAGCGGGCAAACAGGGCCAGAGTCCTACAATGAGCAGTTCTTC
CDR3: CASSGQTGPESYNEQFF

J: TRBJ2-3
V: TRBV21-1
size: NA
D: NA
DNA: TGTGCCAGCAGCAAAGAAGACCAAGATACGCAGTATTTT
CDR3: CASSKEDQDTQYF